These 28 T cell receptor beta chains originate from one sample sequenced in a study of cytomegalovirus exposure and HLA in healthy donors (TCRdb year 2017). The library was prepared using the immunoSEQ multiplex PCR assay. For the multiplex PCR, a mixture combining 60 forward primers for TCR Vbeta segments and 13 reverse primers for TCR Jbeta segments was used. TCRdb stores this immuneACCESS table with in-frame sequences only. Part of the clones is absent; in the studies checked, under half of the shortfall reflects unresolved V genes, and no reason is known for the rest. For this sample the table gives approximately 100,000 clones, of which more than 75% were detected only once. About 5% of the sample is held by the ten biggest clonotypes. The sample comprised PBMCs. The origin of the receptors is a woman between 18 and 29 years old in good health and CMV-seropositive.

This clone was observed a single time. This chain connects TRBV7-8 to TRBJ1-5; a weak D match, TRBD1 (5 bases). Germline values: CDR1 SGHVS, CDR2 FQNEAQ. V was cut by 0 bases and J by 9 bases, with 9 bases left in between. There are 13 residues in the CDR3. The CDR3 bases are TGTGCCAGCAGCTTAGCGTTGGGGGGGCCCCAGCATTTT. Translating gives CASSLALGGPQHF.

V and J are TRBV4-2 and TRBJ2-2; TRBD2 is a possible D gene (6 bases). V was pared by 1 base and J by 4 bases, with 13 bases between. Germline CDR1 and CDR2: LGHNA and YNFKEQ. The CDR3 runs 16 residues. The CDR3 loop is CASSQVSGVGTGELFF. CDR3 in DNA: TGTGCCAGCAGCCAAGTTAGCGGTGTCGGCACCGGGGAGCTGTTTTTT.

The chain is built from TRBV9 and TRBJ1-1; D ambiguous. The V end lost 4 bases, the J end lost 4 bases, and 14 bases lay between the germline ends. The CDR3 spans 14 residues. Germline V CDR1 and CDR2: SGDLS, YYNGEE. The CDR3 sequence is CASSSGRAGTEAFF. CDR3 DNA sequence: TGTGCCAGCAGCTCCGGTAGGGCGGGCACTGAAGCTTTCTTT.

The chain uses TRBV19 and TRBJ2-7, with 8 positions matching TRBD2. The germline V gene has CDR1 LNHDA and CDR2 SQIVND (reference sequence). The CDR3 consists of 14 residues. Trimming removed 4 bases from V and 4 bases from J; junction bases left unmatched: 6. Here the CDR3 DNA reads TGTGCCAGTAGTAGTCAGCGGGGGACGTACGAGCAGTACTTC. It codes for CASSSQRGTYEQYF.

V gene TRBV30 combines with J gene TRBJ2-5; 7 nucleotides agree with TRBD1. CDR1 and CDR2 from the germline V gene are GTSNPN and SVGIG (reference sequence). J gave up 3 bases and V 5 bases, and 12 bases lay outside the gene matches. The CDR3 length is 15 residues. The CDR3 here is CAWGPGQTAEETQYF. In nucleotides, the CDR3 is TGTGCCTGGGGACCGGGACAGACTGCTGAAGAGACCCAGTACTTC.

The CDR3 reads CAWAKREGYNEQFF. In nucleotides, the CDR3 is TGTGCCTGGGCTAAGCGGGAGGGTTACAATGAGCAGTTCTTC. The chain couples TRBV30 to TRBJ2-1; TRBD2 agrees at 10 bases. This CDR3 has 14 residues. Trimming cost V 5 bases and J 4 bases; bases outside gene matches: 5. Germline CDR1 is GTSNPN and CDR2 is SVGIG (reference sequence).

This chain uses TRBV7-3 with TRBJ2-1, with D hard to call. The CDR3 extends over 15 amino acids. The V gene lost 2 bases and the J gene lost 0 bases, with 8 bases spanning the gap. Looked up from germline, CDR1 is SGHTA and CDR2 is FQGTGA. The CDR3 coding sequence is TGTGCCAGCAGCTTATACGCGAGCTCCTACAATGAGCAGTTCTTC. Translation gives CASSLYASSYNEQFF.

The CDR3 loop reads CASSDWSTRGIYGYTF. The CDR3 DNA reads TGCGCCAGCAGTGATTGGAGCACAAGGGGCATCTATGGCTACACCTTC. The chain links TRBV10-2 to TRBJ1-2, with D maybe TRBD1 (5 bases). This CDR3 spans 16 amino acids. Germline CDR1 is WSHSY and CDR2 is SAAADI. The V and J ends lost 3 bases and 4 bases respectively, with 18 bases between them.

This clone was observed a single time. The rearrangement uses TRBV4-1 and TRBJ2-3; D gene ambiguous. Between the trimmed V and J ends, which lost 2 bases and 1 base, there was a span of 13 bases. The germline V gene encodes CDR1 MGHRA and CDR2 YSYEKL. CDR3 size: 16 residues. The CDR3 sequence: CASSQSEAMGTDTQYF. CDR3 DNA sequence: TGCGCCAGCAGCCAATCCGAAGCGATGGGCACAGATACGCAGTATTTT.

This chain uses TRBV7-2 with TRBJ2-7, with D tentatively TRBD2 (6 bases). The CDR3 length is 14 residues. CDR1 SGHTA and CDR2 FQGNSA come from the germline V gene. V was clipped by 4 bases and J by 3 bases, with 13 bases between them. The chain's CDR3 is CASSSGTLYYEQYF. CDR3 coding DNA: TGTGCCAGCAGCTCCGGGACTCTATACTACGAGCAGTACTTC. Using reference TRBV7-2 and TRBJ2-7 for the parts outside the CDR3, the full variable domain is GAGVSQSPSNKVTEKGKDVELRCDPISGHTALYWYRQSLGQGLEFLIYFQGNSAPDKSGLPSDRFSAERTGGSVSTLTIQRTQQEDSAVYLCASSSGTLYYEQYFGPGTRLTVT.

This chain joins TRBV20-1 and TRBJ1-1; the D is unclear. V lost 1 base and J 2 bases, leaving 2 bases between the germline ends. Germline-derived CDR1 and CDR2 are DFQATT and SNEGSKA (reference sequence). This CDR3 region has 11 residues. CDR3 nucleotides: TGCAGTGCTAGAGTAAACACTGAAGCTTTCTTT. This gives the protein CSARVNTEAFF.

The V call is TRBV13, the J call TRBJ2-5; no clear D gene. The length of the CDR3 is 15 residues. Germline assignment: CDR1 PRHDT and CDR2 FYEKMQ (reference sequence). Trimming shortened V by 4 bases and J by 3 bases, and 15 bases separated the two germline ends. The CDR3 coding sequence is TGTGCCAGCAGCTCGGAGACCGGAAAGAAAGAGACCCAGTACTTC. Its translation is CASSSETGKKETQYF.

This clone has more than one count but fewer than ten. This CDR3 is also generated by other DNA sequences in the sample. This CDR3 is CASSDSYEQYF. CDR3 bases: TGTGCCAGCAGTGACAGCTACGAGCAGTACTTC. The V and J genes are TRBV28 and TRBJ2-7; a weak D match, TRBD1 (5 bases). The V end was cut by 5 bases, the J end by 3 bases, with 5 bases between. This CDR3 spans 11 amino acids. Germline V lookup: CDR1 MDHEN, CDR2 SYDVKM.

J is TRBJ2-7 and V is TRBV28, with TRBD1 as a possible D gene (6 bases). CDR1 and CDR2 (germline): MDHEN, SYDVKM. V was trimmed by 5 bases and J by 0 bases, leaving 8 bases between them. This CDR3 contains 13 residues. CDR3 residues: CASSGQYSYEQYF. The CDR3 DNA is TGTGCCAGCAGTGGACAGTACTCCTACGAGCAGTACTTC.

The chain has TRBV15 and TRBJ2-7; TRBD1 aligns across 7 bases. Germline CDR1 LNHNV, CDR2 YYDKDF (reference sequence). The CDR3 length is 15 residues. V was clipped by 1 base and J by 0 bases; unmatched bases: 3. CDR3 protein: CATSRATGISYEQYF. The CDR3 DNA reads as TGTGCCACCAGCAGAGCGACAGGGATCTCCTACGAGCAGTACTTC.

The chain recombines TRBV9 with TRBJ1-1, with no clear D. Trimming left V 3 bases short and J 5 bases short, with 8 bases between. Germline CDR1 is SGDLS and CDR2 is YYNGEE. CDR3 length: 12 residues. CDR3 in DNA: TGTGCCAGCAGCGGTATCGGTACTGAAGCTTTCTTT. Translation: CASSGIGTEAFF.

The rearrangement uses TRBV30 and TRBJ2-5, with D possibly being TRBD1 (6 bases). Germline V lookup: CDR1 GTSNPN, CDR2 SVGIG (reference sequence). Trimming stripped 2 bases from V and 10 bases from J, with 14 bases between. The CDR3 extends over 12 amino acids. The CDR3 is CAWSPRRDNQYF. The CDR3 DNA follows: TGTGCCTGGAGTCCACGCCGGGACAACCAGTACTTC.

This clone was observed a handful of times. The V call is TRBV10-3, the J call TRBJ1-3; unclear D gene. CDR1 is ENHRY and CDR2 is SYGVKD in the germline V gene. The CDR3 sequence is 12 residues long. V dropped 6 bases and J dropped 0 bases, with 3 bases sitting between them. CDR3 amino acids: CAISGSGNTIYF. CDR3 in DNA: TGTGCCATCAGCGGCTCTGGAAACACCATATATTTT.

The chain joins TRBV18 to TRBJ2-1, with 12 bases lining up with TRBD2. V was clipped by 8 bases and J by 7 bases; unmatched bases: 6. Germline CDR1 and CDR2: KGHSH and LQKENI. The CDR3 runs to 14 residues. For the CDR3, the DNA is TGTGCCAGCACTAGCGGGAGGCGGGATAATGAGCAGTTCTTC. Amino acid sequence: CASTSGRRDNEQFF.

This chain's CDR3 is CASSKMTGETQYF. CDR3 nucleotides: TGTGCCAGCAGTAAAATGACAGGGGAGACCCAGTACTTC. This rearrangement joins TRBV6-6 to TRBJ2-5; 7 positions match TRBD1. Germline CDR1 is MNHNY and CDR2 is SVGAGI (reference sequence). After removal of 5 bases from V and 5 bases from J, the junction contained 5 bases not matched to a gene. This CDR3 comprises 13 residues.

The V gene is TRBV7-8, the J gene TRBJ2-1; 9 nucleotides align to TRBD2. The CDR3 runs 15 residues. Germline CDR1 reads SGHVS; CDR2 reads FQNEAQ. The junction had 11 bases not matched to a gene; V was cut back by 10 bases and J by 4 bases. Here the CDR3 DNA reads TGTGCCACCGATGGGCTAGCGGGACTTTACAATGAGCAGTTCTTC. Amino acid sequence: CATDGLAGLYNEQFF.

This clone has only one observation. CDR3 amino acids: CASSHRLAGGLETQYF. The CDR3 DNA sequence: TGCGCCAGCAGCCATCGACTAGCGGGAGGATTGGAGACCCAGTACTTC. The genes are TRBV4-1 and TRBJ2-5; 13 nucleotides align to TRBD2. V was clipped by 3 bases and J by 5 bases; unmatched bases: 6. Germline V gene sequence: CDR1 MGHRA, CDR2 YSYEKL. The CDR3 contains 16 residues.

This clone was picked up a small number of times. CDR3 nucleotides: TGTGCCACCAGCAGAGGGCTGGCTGAAGCTTTCTTT. It translates to CATSRGLAEAFF. The chain joins TRBV15 to TRBJ1-1; D is unresolved. V shed 1 base and J shed 6 bases, with 6 bases lying between them. Germline-derived CDR1 and CDR2 are LNHNV and YYDKDF (reference sequence). The CDR3 runs 12 residues.

This chain links TRBV4-1 with TRBJ1-2; TRBD1 might be the D (6 bases). The CDR3 is 14 residues long. Looked up from germline, CDR1 is MGHRA and CDR2 is YSYEKL. V was clipped by 3 bases and J by 3 bases, with 11 bases between them. Here the CDR3 DNA reads TGCGCCAGCAGCCAGACAGGAGATTACTATGGCTACACCTTC. This sequence encodes CASSQTGDYYGYTF.

V gene TRBV2 combines with J gene TRBJ2-7, with TRBD2 matching over 10 bases. The CDR3 is 13 residues long. V lost 7 bases to trimming and J lost 3 bases; unmatched junction nucleotides: 3. Germline CDR1 SNHLY, CDR2 FYNNEI. The CDR3: CASTGLANYEQYF. As DNA, the CDR3 is TGTGCCAGCACGGGACTAGCGAACTACGAGCAGTACTTC.

The chain is built from TRBV7-3 and TRBJ2-3; 8 nucleotides match TRBD1. Germline V lookup: CDR1 SGHTA, CDR2 FQGTGA. The CDR3 is 15 residues long. The trim removed 4 bases at V and 1 base at J, leaving 4 bases unmatched. CDR3 bases: TGTGCCAGCAGCTCCGGGACAGGTCGCACAGATACGCAGTATTTT. This gives the protein CASSSGTGRTDTQYF.

This clone was counted once. The CDR3 region is CASSLPIGTSGINEQYF. The CDR3 DNA reads as TGTGCCAGCAGCTTGCCGATCGGGACTAGCGGGATAAACGAGCAGTACTTC. This chain links TRBV5-4 with TRBJ2-7; 13 bases line up with TRBD2. The germline V gene has CDR1 SGHNT and CDR2 YYREEE (reference sequence). CDR3 length equals 17 residues. J gave up 5 bases and V 1 base, and 9 bases lay outside the gene matches.

CDR3 in amino acids: CASSWGTGGEGGYTF. The CDR3 DNA reads as TGTGCCAGCAGCTGGGGGACAGGGGGCGAAGGTGGCTACACCTTC. The chain has TRBV5-6 and TRBJ1-2; 12 bases match TRBD1. V was pared by 3 bases and J by 7 bases, with 7 bases of the junction left unmatched. CDR1 is SGHDT and CDR2 is YYEEEE in the germline V gene. The CDR3 consists of 15 residues.